Each of the 4 T cell receptor beta chains below was sequenced from the same sample in a study of early T cells in non-severe SARS-CoV-2 infection. TCRdb re-derived calls from the 5' RACE reads in MiXCR, one entry per CDR3 protein. The sample holds some 51,000 distinct CDR3 sequences, about 15% seen once. Sample: whole blood, taken at baseline. The receptor set was obtained from an adult who was a healthcare worker with PCR-confirmed SARS-CoV-2 infection or an uninfected control (not recorded which).

In its sample, this clonotype was seen many times. The CDR3 protein is CASSSTGTSYEQYF. In DNA, the CDR3 is TGTGCCAGCAGCTCCACAGGGACCTCCTACGAGCAGTACTTC. The chain links TRBV7-2 to TRBJ2-7, with D perhaps matching TRBD1 (6 bases). The CDR3 is 14 amino acids. CDR1 is SGHTA and CDR2 is FQGNSA in the germline V gene. The V and J ends lost 4 bases and 0 bases respectively, with 10 bases between them. Combining the CDR3 with reference TRBV7-2 and TRBJ2-7 gives the whole variable domain GAGVSQSPSNKVTEKGKDVELRCDPISGHTALYWYRQSLGQGLEFLIYFQGNSAPDKSGLPSDRFSAERTGGSVSTLTIQRTQQEDSAVYLCASSSTGTSYEQYFGPGTRLTVT.

This clonotype came up a few times. The chain links TRBV2 to TRBJ2-7; TRBD1 matches 9 bases. This CDR3 contains 12 residues. With V trimmed by 6 bases and J by 4 bases, 1 base remained unmatched. CDR1 and CDR2 (germline): SNHLY, FYNNEI. The CDR3 coding sequence is TGTGCCAGCAGGACAGGGGGTTACGAGCAGTACTTC. The encoded protein is CASRTGGYEQYF. Full variable domain (rest looked up from reference TRBV2 and TRBJ2-7): EPEVTQTPSHQVTQMGQEVILRCVPISNHLYFYWYRQILGQKVEFLVSFYNNEISEKSEIFDDQFSVERPDGSNFTLKIRSTKLEDSAMYFCASRTGGYEQYFGPGTRLTVT.

In this sample, this clonotype turned up a few times. The rearrangement joins TRBV18 to TRBJ1-1; 7 nucleotides agree with TRBD1. The J segment lost 2 bases and the V segment lost 8 bases, leaving 8 bases of the junction unmatched. The CDR3 covers 14 residues. In germline, CDR1 is KGHSH, CDR2 LQKENI. The DNA for the CDR3 is TGTGCCAGCAGGGGACAGAAAGAAAACACTGAAGCTTTCTTT. It yields the protein CASRGQKENTEAFF.

The V call is TRBV7-9, the J call TRBJ1-6, with TRBD1 identical over 7 bases. Germline-derived CDR1 and CDR2 are SEHNR and FQNEAQ (reference sequence). The CDR3 totals 15 residues. Unmatched junction bases numbered 8, after V lost 5 bases and J lost 7 bases. The DNA of the CDR3 is TGTGCCAGCAGCCCAGAGACAGGGTGGAATTCACCCCTCCACTTT. Translated, it gives CASSPETGWNSPLHF.